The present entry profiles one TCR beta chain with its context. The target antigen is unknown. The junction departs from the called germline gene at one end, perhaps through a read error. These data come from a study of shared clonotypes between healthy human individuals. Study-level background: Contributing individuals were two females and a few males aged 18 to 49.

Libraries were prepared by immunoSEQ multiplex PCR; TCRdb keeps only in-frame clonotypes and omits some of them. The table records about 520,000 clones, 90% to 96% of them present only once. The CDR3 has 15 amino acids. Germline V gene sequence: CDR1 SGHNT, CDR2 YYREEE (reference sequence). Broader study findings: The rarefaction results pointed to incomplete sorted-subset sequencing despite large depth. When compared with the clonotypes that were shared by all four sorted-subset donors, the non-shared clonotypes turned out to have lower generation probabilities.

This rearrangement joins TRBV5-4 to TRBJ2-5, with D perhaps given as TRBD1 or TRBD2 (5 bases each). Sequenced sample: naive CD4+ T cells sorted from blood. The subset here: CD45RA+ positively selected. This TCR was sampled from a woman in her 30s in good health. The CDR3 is CASSQLGTAQETQYF. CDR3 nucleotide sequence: TGCGCCAGCAGCCAGCTTGGGACCGCCCAAGAGACCCAGTACTTC.